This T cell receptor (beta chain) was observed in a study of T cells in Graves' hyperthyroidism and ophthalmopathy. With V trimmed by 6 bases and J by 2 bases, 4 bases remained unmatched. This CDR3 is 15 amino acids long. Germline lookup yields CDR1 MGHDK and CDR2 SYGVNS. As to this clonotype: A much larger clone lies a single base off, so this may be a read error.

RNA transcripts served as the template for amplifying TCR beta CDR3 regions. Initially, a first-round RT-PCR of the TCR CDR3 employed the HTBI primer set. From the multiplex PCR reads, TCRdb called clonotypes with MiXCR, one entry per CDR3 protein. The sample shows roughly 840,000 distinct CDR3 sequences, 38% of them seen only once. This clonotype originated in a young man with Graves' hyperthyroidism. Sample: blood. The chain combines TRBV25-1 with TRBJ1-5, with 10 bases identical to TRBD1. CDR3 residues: CASRQGTGGNQPQHF. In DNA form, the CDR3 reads TGTGCCAGCAGACAAGGGACAGGGGGCAATCAGCCCCAGCATTTT.